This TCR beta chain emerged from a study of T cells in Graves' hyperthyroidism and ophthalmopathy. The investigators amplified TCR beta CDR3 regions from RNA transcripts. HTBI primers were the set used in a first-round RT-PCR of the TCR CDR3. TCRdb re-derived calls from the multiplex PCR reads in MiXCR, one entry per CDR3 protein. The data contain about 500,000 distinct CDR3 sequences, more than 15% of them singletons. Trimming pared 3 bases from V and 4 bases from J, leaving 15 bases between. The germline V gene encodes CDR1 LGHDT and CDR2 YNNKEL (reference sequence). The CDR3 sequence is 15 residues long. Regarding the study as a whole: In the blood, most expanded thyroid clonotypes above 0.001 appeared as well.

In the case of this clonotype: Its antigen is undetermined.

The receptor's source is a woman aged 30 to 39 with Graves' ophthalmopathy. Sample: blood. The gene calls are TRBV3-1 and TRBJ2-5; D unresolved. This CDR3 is CASSQESPPPETQYF. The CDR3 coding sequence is TGTGCCAGCAGCCAGGAGTCACCCCCTCCAGAGACCCAGTACTTC.